The rows below give T cell receptor beta chains drawn from one sample of a study of cytomegalovirus exposure and HLA in healthy donors. Method: immunoSEQ multiplex PCR; TCRdb's copy keeps in-frame clones and lacks some. The table has roughly 150,000 clones, approximately 94% seen once. The sample consisted of PBMCs. The receptor set was obtained from a man aged 18 to 29 in good health and CMV-seropositive. The CDR3 runs from the conserved cysteine through the conserved F or W. D genes are given only for firm matches. Clone size is stated in some rows and not others, as once, few, many or a class when expanded.

CDR3nt: TGCGCCAGCAGCCAAGGGACTAGCGGGAGGGCGTACAATGAGCAGTTCTTC; CDR3aa: CASSQGTSGRAYNEQFF; abundance: NA; v_gene: TRBV5-1; j_gene: TRBJ2-1; len: 17; d_gene: TRBD2
CDR3nt: TGTGCCAGCAGACCCCCAGGGCAGGGAGATACGCAGTATTTT; CDR3aa: CASRPPGQGDTQYF; abundance: once; v_gene: TRBV5-8; j_gene: TRBJ2-3; len: 14; d_gene: NA
CDR3nt: TGTGCCAGCAGCTTAGCCCGGACAGGGACTGAAGCTTTCTTT; CDR3aa: CASSLARTGTEAFF; abundance: NA; v_gene: TRBV7-8; j_gene: TRBJ1-1; len: 14; d_gene: TRBD1
CDR3nt: TGTGCCAGCAGTTTAGGAGGGGCTAATGAAAAACTGTTTTTT; CDR3aa: CASSLGGANEKLFF; abundance: NA; v_gene: TRBV27; j_gene: TRBJ1-4; len: 14; d_gene: NA
CDR3nt: TGTGCCAGCAGACGACTAGCGGGAGGTACCCACAATGAGCAGTTCTTC; CDR3aa: CASRRLAGGTHNEQFF; abundance: NA; v_gene: TRBV2; j_gene: TRBJ2-1; len: 16; d_gene: TRBD2
CDR3nt: TGTGCCTGGAGTGTAGGCGGGAGAGGGGTTAATGAAAAACTGTTTTTT; CDR3aa: CAWSVGGRGVNEKLFF; abundance: NA; v_gene: TRBV30; j_gene: TRBJ1-4; len: 16; d_gene: NA
CDR3nt: TGCGCCAGCTGCCCTCTGGGCCAGGGGGAAGCTTTCTTT; CDR3aa: CASCPLGQGEAFF; abundance: few; v_gene: TRBV5-1; j_gene: TRBJ1-1; len: 13; d_gene: NA
CDR3nt: TGTGCCAGCCAGGGCGGGCAGGGGAGCTACGGCACTGAAGCTTTCTTT; CDR3aa: CASQGGQGSYGTEAFF; abundance: NA; v_gene: TRBV28; j_gene: TRBJ1-1; len: 16; d_gene: NA
CDR3nt: TGTGCCAGCCGAGGGGGCTCCTACGAGCAGTACTTC; CDR3aa: CASRGGSYEQYF; abundance: NA; v_gene: TRBV28; j_gene: TRBJ2-7; len: 12; d_gene: NA
CDR3nt: TGCGCCAGCAGCTCGGGTCCTCCCTCCGTGAACACTGAAGCTTTCTTT; CDR3aa: CASSSGPPSVNTEAFF; abundance: NA; v_gene: TRBV5-1; j_gene: TRBJ1-1; len: 16; d_gene: NA
CDR3nt: TGTGCCAGTAGTACCGTTACAGGGCTATATGGCTACACCTTC; CDR3aa: CASSTVTGLYGYTF; abundance: NA; v_gene: TRBV19; j_gene: TRBJ1-2; len: 14; d_gene: NA
CDR3nt: TGCGCCAGCAGCTTGGGACAGGGCGGCTCCTACGAGCAGTACTTC; CDR3aa: CASSLGQGGSYEQYF; abundance: NA; v_gene: TRBV5-1; j_gene: TRBJ2-7; len: 15; d_gene: TRBD1
CDR3nt: TGTGCCAGCAGCCTCGGGACTAGCGGGAGCCTATCCTACGAGCAGTACTTC; CDR3aa: CASSLGTSGSLSYEQYF; abundance: NA; v_gene: TRBV11-2; j_gene: TRBJ2-7; len: 17; d_gene: TRBD2
CDR3nt: TGTGCCAGTAGTCTGTCGGTAAACTCTGGAAACACCATATATTTT; CDR3aa: CASSLSVNSGNTIYF; abundance: NA; v_gene: TRBV19; j_gene: TRBJ1-3; len: 15; d_gene: NA
CDR3nt: TGTGCCAGCAGTGGTTGGGACAGGGATTATCAGCCCCAGCATTTT; CDR3aa: CASSGWDRDYQPQHF; abundance: once; v_gene: TRBV6-1; j_gene: TRBJ1-5; len: 15; d_gene: TRBD1
CDR3nt: TGCGCCAGCAGCTTGGATCCTAGCGGGAGTAGTGAGCAGTTCTTC; CDR3aa: CASSLDPSGSSEQFF; abundance: once; v_gene: TRBV5-1; j_gene: TRBJ2-1; len: 15; d_gene: TRBD2
CDR3nt: TGTGCCATCAACCAACGACAGGGGGACTACGAGCAGTACTTC; CDR3aa: CAINQRQGDYEQYF; abundance: NA; v_gene: TRBV10-3; j_gene: TRBJ2-7; len: 14; d_gene: TRBD1
CDR3nt: TGCAGCGTTCGTCTAGGGCTAGCGACCGCCGACTACAATGAGCAGTTCTTC; CDR3aa: CSVRLGLATADYNEQFF; abundance: once; v_gene: TRBV29-1; j_gene: TRBJ2-1; len: 17; d_gene: NA
CDR3nt: TGCAGCGTTGAAACGACAGGGAAAGAGACCCAGTACTTC; CDR3aa: CSVETTGKETQYF; abundance: NA; v_gene: TRBV29-1; j_gene: TRBJ2-5; len: 13; d_gene: TRBD1
CDR3nt: TGTGCCAGCAGTTTAGAGGGGGTCTACAATGAGCAGTTCTTC; CDR3aa: CASSLEGVYNEQFF; abundance: NA; v_gene: TRBV27; j_gene: TRBJ2-1; len: 14; d_gene: NA
CDR3nt: TGTGCCACCATGCTGGACAGAGGGACTGAAGCTTTCTTT; CDR3aa: CATMLDRGTEAFF; abundance: NA; v_gene: TRBV15; j_gene: TRBJ1-1; len: 13; d_gene: NA
CDR3nt: TGCGCCAGCAGCCCTAAAGGGACAGGTACCACCGGGGAGCTGTTTTTT; CDR3aa: CASSPKGTGTTGELFF; abundance: NA; v_gene: TRBV5-1; j_gene: TRBJ2-2; len: 16; d_gene: TRBD1
CDR3nt: TGTGCCAGCAGCCTCTCAGCGGGAGGCCCTGTGCCTGAGCAGTTCTTC; CDR3aa: CASSLSAGGPVPEQFF; abundance: NA; v_gene: TRBV11-2; j_gene: TRBJ2-1; len: 16; d_gene: TRBD2
CDR3nt: TGTGCCAGCAGTCCCCCCCGGGTTTACGAGCAGTACTTC; CDR3aa: CASSPPRVYEQYF; abundance: NA; v_gene: TRBV28; j_gene: TRBJ2-7; len: 13; d_gene: NA
CDR3nt: TGTGCCAGCAGTTTCACCGTACTAGCGGGAGGCCCAGATACGCAGTATTTT; CDR3aa: CASSFTVLAGGPDTQYF; abundance: NA; v_gene: TRBV27; j_gene: TRBJ2-3; len: 17; d_gene: TRBD2
CDR3nt: TGTGCCAGCAGCCCGTGGGGTAGCGGAAATGAGCAGTTCTTC; CDR3aa: CASSPWGSGNEQFF; abundance: NA; v_gene: TRBV7-2; j_gene: TRBJ2-1; len: 14; d_gene: NA
CDR3nt: TGTGCCAGCAGCTTTCGTGGAACCCCCGGGGAGACCCAGTACTTC; CDR3aa: CASSFRGTPGETQYF; abundance: NA; v_gene: TRBV5-6; j_gene: TRBJ2-5; len: 15; d_gene: NA
CDR3nt: TGTGCCAGCAGCGTAGAAGACGGGAGGGGGGTAGATACGCAGTATTTT; CDR3aa: CASSVEDGRGVDTQYF; abundance: NA; v_gene: TRBV9; j_gene: TRBJ2-3; len: 16; d_gene: TRBD2
CDR3nt: TGTGCCAGTAGTATCGGGACAGGGGATGGCTACACCTTC; CDR3aa: CASSIGTGDGYTF; abundance: few; v_gene: TRBV19; j_gene: TRBJ1-2; len: 13; d_gene: TRBD1
CDR3nt: TGTGCCAGCAGTTTAATGTGGGAGAGGGCCGGGGAGCTGTTTTTT; CDR3aa: CASSLMWERAGELFF; abundance: NA; v_gene: TRBV28; j_gene: TRBJ2-2; len: 15; d_gene: NA
CDR3nt: TGTGCCAGCAGTCCGCGCCGGGACAGGGGCCTCGAGCAGTACTTC; CDR3aa: CASSPRRDRGLEQYF; abundance: NA; v_gene: TRBV27; j_gene: TRBJ2-7; len: 15; d_gene: TRBD1
CDR3nt: TGTGCCAGCAGCCAGCAACGGGGGGGCCGAGAGACCCAGTACTTC; CDR3aa: CASSQQRGGRETQYF; abundance: NA; v_gene: TRBV14; j_gene: TRBJ2-5; len: 15; d_gene: TRBD2
CDR3nt: TGTGCCAGCAGTGGTAGCGAGTCCTACGAGCAGTACTTC; CDR3aa: CASSGSESYEQYF; abundance: once; v_gene: TRBV2; j_gene: TRBJ2-7; len: 13; d_gene: NA
CDR3nt: TGCGCCAGCAGCCGACGGACAGACGGCTACGAGCAGTACTTC; CDR3aa: CASSRRTDGYEQYF; abundance: NA; v_gene: TRBV5-1; j_gene: TRBJ2-7; len: 14; d_gene: NA
CDR3nt: TGTGCCACCTCGGACACTAGCGGGAGCTACGAGCAGTACTTC; CDR3aa: CATSDTSGSYEQYF; abundance: few; v_gene: TRBV6-1; j_gene: TRBJ2-7; len: 14; d_gene: TRBD2
CDR3nt: TGTGCCAGCAGCTTGGTTCCCCATAGCCGTCGAGATACGCAGTATTTT; CDR3aa: CASSLVPHSRRDTQYF; abundance: NA; v_gene: TRBV5-5; j_gene: TRBJ2-3; len: 16; d_gene: NA
CDR3nt: TGCGCCAGCAGCTTGGGTCCGGGGGGGAACACTGAAGCTTTCTTT; CDR3aa: CASSLGPGGNTEAFF; abundance: NA; v_gene: TRBV5-1; j_gene: TRBJ1-1; len: 15; d_gene: NA
CDR3nt: TGTGCCAGCAGGGATGGGAGCATGGAGACCCAGTACTTC; CDR3aa: CASRDGSMETQYF; abundance: NA; v_gene: TRBV5-4; j_gene: TRBJ2-5; len: 13; d_gene: NA
CDR3nt: TGTGCCAGCAGTTTGGCTAGCGGGAGTTATGAGCAGTTCTTC; CDR3aa: CASSLASGSYEQFF; abundance: NA; v_gene: TRBV27; j_gene: TRBJ2-1; len: 14; d_gene: TRBD2
CDR3nt: TGTGCCAGCGCGGGGCCCTATGGCTACACCTTC; CDR3aa: CASAGPYGYTF; abundance: NA; v_gene: TRBV27; j_gene: TRBJ1-2; len: 11; d_gene: NA
CDR3nt: TGTGCCAGCAGCTTAGCTTTCTCGGGAGGGTCCTACAATGAGCAGTTCTTC; CDR3aa: CASSLAFSGGSYNEQFF; abundance: NA; v_gene: TRBV7-2; j_gene: TRBJ2-1; len: 17; d_gene: TRBD2
CDR3nt: TGCGCCAGCAGTCAATCGCAGGGCTCCTATAATTCACCCCTCCACTTT; CDR3aa: CASSQSQGSYNSPLHF; abundance: NA; v_gene: TRBV23-1; j_gene: TRBJ1-6; len: 16; d_gene: NA
CDR3nt: TGTGCCAGCAGCTCAGAGGGGCGTGATACGCAGTATTTT; CDR3aa: CASSSEGRDTQYF; abundance: NA; v_gene: TRBV11-3; j_gene: TRBJ2-3; len: 13; d_gene: NA
CDR3nt: TGTGCCAGCAGCTTAGCGGTCAGGGGTGAGGGCAATCAGCCCCAGCATTTT; CDR3aa: CASSLAVRGEGNQPQHF; abundance: NA; v_gene: TRBV7-9; j_gene: TRBJ1-5; len: 17; d_gene: NA
CDR3nt: TGTGCCAGCAGGAGGACAGGAGGTCATGGCTACACCTTC; CDR3aa: CASRRTGGHGYTF; abundance: NA; v_gene: TRBV6-5; j_gene: TRBJ1-2; len: 13; d_gene: TRBD1
CDR3nt: TGTGCCAGCGTATCGGGGACCGGGGAGCTGTTTTTT; CDR3aa: CASVSGTGELFF; abundance: NA; v_gene: TRBV2; j_gene: TRBJ2-2; len: 12; d_gene: NA
CDR3nt: TGTGCCACGTCAAAAGGGCAGGGGGCGAACACCGGGGAGCTGTTTTTT; CDR3aa: CATSKGQGANTGELFF; abundance: NA; v_gene: TRBV27; j_gene: TRBJ2-2; len: 16; d_gene: TRBD1
CDR3nt: TGTGCCAGCAGCTCCAACGACAGGGGCTACGAGCAGTACTTC; CDR3aa: CASSSNDRGYEQYF; abundance: NA; v_gene: TRBV9; j_gene: TRBJ2-7; len: 14; d_gene: TRBD1
CDR3nt: TGTGCCAGCAGCCCGAGCGGGGCTGGGGGGGATACGCAGTATTTT; CDR3aa: CASSPSGAGGDTQYF; abundance: NA; v_gene: TRBV9; j_gene: TRBJ2-3; len: 15; d_gene: TRBD2
CDR3nt: TGTGCCAGCAGCTCAGGGGAGCTGGGGGCCAACGTCCTGACTTTC; CDR3aa: CASSSGELGANVLTF; abundance: NA; v_gene: TRBV2; j_gene: TRBJ2-6; len: 15; d_gene: NA
CDR3nt: TGTGCCTGGAGCGAGTACTACAGGGGCTTTTCCGAGCAGTACTTC; CDR3aa: CAWSEYYRGFSEQYF; abundance: NA; v_gene: TRBV30; j_gene: TRBJ2-7; len: 15; d_gene: TRBD1
CDR3nt: TGTGCCAGCAGTTCACTCCGCTCTAGCGTTTCCTACGAGCAGTACTTC; CDR3aa: CASSSLRSSVSYEQYF; abundance: once; v_gene: TRBV27; j_gene: TRBJ2-7; len: 16; d_gene: NA
CDR3nt: TGTGCCAGCAGCCCCGGACAGGGAGCTTTCTTT; CDR3aa: CASSPGQGAFF; abundance: NA; v_gene: TRBV28; j_gene: TRBJ1-1; len: 11; d_gene: TRBD1
CDR3nt: TGTGCCATCAGTGTCGGGGGGCAGTACGAGCAGTACTTC; CDR3aa: CAISVGGQYEQYF; abundance: NA; v_gene: TRBV10-3; j_gene: TRBJ2-7; len: 13; d_gene: NA
CDR3nt: TGTGCCAGCAGTGAGCCTGGAGCGGCTAACTATGGCTACACCTTC; CDR3aa: CASSEPGAANYGYTF; abundance: NA; v_gene: TRBV6-1; j_gene: TRBJ1-2; len: 15; d_gene: NA
CDR3nt: TGTGCCAGCAGTGAACTCGGCGAGCAGTACTTC; CDR3aa: CASSELGEQYF; abundance: NA; v_gene: TRBV2; j_gene: TRBJ2-7; len: 11; d_gene: NA
CDR3nt: TGTGCCAGCAGCTTACTGGGGAGGACGCAGTATTTT; CDR3aa: CASSLLGRTQYF; abundance: NA; v_gene: TRBV11-3; j_gene: TRBJ2-3; len: 12; d_gene: NA
CDR3nt: TGTGCCAGTAGTATAGATCGGAGGACTAGCGGGGGGGTAAGACAGTTCTTC; CDR3aa: CASSIDRRTSGGVRQFF; abundance: NA; v_gene: TRBV19; j_gene: TRBJ2-1; len: 17; d_gene: TRBD2
CDR3nt: TGTGCCAGCAGCGTTACAGGGTACAATCAGCCCCAGCATTTT; CDR3aa: CASSVTGYNQPQHF; abundance: once; v_gene: TRBV7-9; j_gene: TRBJ1-5; len: 14; d_gene: NA
CDR3nt: TGTGCCATCAAGGACAACAGCCCCTACAATGAGCAGTTCTTC; CDR3aa: CAIKDNSPYNEQFF; abundance: NA; v_gene: TRBV10-3; j_gene: TRBJ2-1; len: 14; d_gene: NA